A selection of T cell receptor beta chains follows, all from one sample in a study of technical replicates of blood from a handful of donors. Profiled with immunoSEQ multiplex PCR; TCRdb holds only in-frame clones, not every one. The sample lists about 56,000 clones, around 96% occurring once. Sequenced material: PBMCs. These receptors all stem from a human donor in good health. Some clones in this sample may be carry-over from other donors' samples. CDR3s include the opening cysteine and the closing phenylalanine or tryptophan. Fields, in order: V gene, D gene, clone size, J gene, CDR3 DNA, CDR3 protein. D genes are given only for firm matches. A row's size may be missing; if present it is once, few, many or a size class.

v_gene: TRBV7-8
d_gene: .
abundance: .
j_gene: TRBJ1-3
CDR3nt: TGTGCCAGCAGCTTAGCTTTGGGGAGGACTGGAAACACCATATATTTT
CDR3aa: CASSLALGRTGNTIYF

v_gene: TRBV4-1
d_gene: .
abundance: .
j_gene: TRBJ2-3
CDR3nt: TGCGCCAGCAGCCGGGGGGTGGGGTTCACAGATACGCAGTATTTT
CDR3aa: CASSRGVGFTDTQYF

v_gene: TRBV4-2
d_gene: .
abundance: few
j_gene: TRBJ1-6
CDR3nt: TGTGCCAGCAGCCAAGTTCCATCACCCCTCCACTTT
CDR3aa: CASSQVPSPLHF

v_gene: TRBV21-1
d_gene: .
abundance: .
j_gene: TRBJ2-2
CDR3nt: TGTGCCAGCAGCACCAAGAGGTTCGGGGGACTCCGACCCGGGGAGCTGTTTTTT
CDR3aa: CASSTKRFGGLRPGELFF

v_gene: TRBV6-5
d_gene: .
abundance: .
j_gene: TRBJ2-7
CDR3nt: TGTGCCAGCAGTTATAACCGGGAAGCAACCTACGAGCAGTACTTC
CDR3aa: CASSYNREATYEQYF

v_gene: TRBV6-5
d_gene: .
abundance: once
j_gene: TRBJ2-1
CDR3nt: TGTGCCTCCAGCGACCCCTATAGTGAGCAGTTCTTC
CDR3aa: CASSDPYSEQFF

v_gene: TRBV4-3
d_gene: .
abundance: .
j_gene: TRBJ1-1
CDR3nt: TGCGCCAGCAGCCGCGGACAAGCGCTGAACACTGAAGCTTTCTTT
CDR3aa: CASSRGQALNTEAFF

v_gene: TRBV6-5
d_gene: .
abundance: .
j_gene: TRBJ1-2
CDR3nt: TGTGCCAGCAGTTACAAGGGGAATTACACCTTC
CDR3aa: CASSYKGNYTF

v_gene: TRBV7-2
d_gene: TRBD2
abundance: .
j_gene: TRBJ2-7
CDR3nt: TGTGCCAGCAGCTTAGGGACTAGCGGGACCGAGCAGTACTTC
CDR3aa: CASSLGTSGTEQYF

v_gene: TRBV6-1
d_gene: TRBD2
abundance: .
j_gene: TRBJ2-3
CDR3nt: TGTGCCAGCCACAGGACTAGCGGGATGACAGATACGCAGTATTTT
CDR3aa: CASHRTSGMTDTQYF

v_gene: TRBV7-2
d_gene: .
abundance: .
j_gene: TRBJ1-1
CDR3nt: TGTGCCAGCATCACAGGCACTGAAGCTTTCTTT
CDR3aa: CASITGTEAFF

v_gene: TRBV7-3
d_gene: .
abundance: .
j_gene: TRBJ2-4
CDR3nt: TGTGCCAGCAGCTCAGACCAAAGGGGCATTCAGTACTTC
CDR3aa: CASSSDQRGIQYF

v_gene: TRBV6-4
d_gene: .
abundance: .
j_gene: TRBJ2-2
CDR3nt: TGTGCCAGCAGTGACTCATCCGGCGGGATCAGTCCCGGGGAGCTGTTTTTT
CDR3aa: CASSDSSGGISPGELFF

v_gene: TRBV2
d_gene: TRBD2
abundance: .
j_gene: TRBJ2-7
CDR3nt: TGTGCCAGCAGGACCGACCTAGCGGGACGCTCCTACGAGCAGTACTTC
CDR3aa: CASRTDLAGRSYEQYF

v_gene: TRBV11-2
d_gene: .
abundance: .
j_gene: TRBJ2-1
CDR3nt: TGTGCCAGCAGCTTAACCGGTGAGCAGTTCTTC
CDR3aa: CASSLTGEQFF

v_gene: TRBV4-1
d_gene: .
abundance: .
j_gene: TRBJ2-4
CDR3nt: TGCGCCAGCAGCCAAGACCCTGGAGTAGCCAAAAACATTCAGTACTTC
CDR3aa: CASSQDPGVAKNIQYF

v_gene: TRBV2
d_gene: TRBD1
abundance: once
j_gene: TRBJ1-1
CDR3nt: TGTGCCAGCAGACGGGGACAGGCGAACACTGAAGCTTTCTTT
CDR3aa: CASRRGQANTEAFF

v_gene: TRBV6-4
d_gene: .
abundance: .
j_gene: TRBJ1-2
CDR3nt: TGTGCCAGCAGTGAACCGGGTGGCTACACCTTC
CDR3aa: CASSEPGGYTF

v_gene: TRBV21-1
d_gene: .
abundance: .
j_gene: TRBJ2-7
CDR3nt: TGTGCCAGCAGCCCCAACGCCGGGTCTTACGAGCAGTACTTC
CDR3aa: CASSPNAGSYEQYF

v_gene: TRBV15
d_gene: TRBD2
abundance: .
j_gene: TRBJ2-7
CDR3nt: TGTGCCACCAGCAGAGGTGATAGCGGGATATTAACCTACGAGCAGTACTTC
CDR3aa: CATSRGDSGILTYEQYF

v_gene: TRBV7-2
d_gene: .
abundance: .
j_gene: TRBJ1-6
CDR3nt: TGTGCCAGCAGCTTAACCCAGGATAATAATTCACCCCTCCACTTT
CDR3aa: CASSLTQDNNSPLHF

v_gene: TRBV19
d_gene: .
abundance: once
j_gene: TRBJ1-2
CDR3nt: TGTGCCAGTAGCACCCCAGCGATGAGCTATGGCTACACCTTC
CDR3aa: CASSTPAMSYGYTF

v_gene: TRBV7-6
d_gene: TRBD1
abundance: .
j_gene: TRBJ2-5
CDR3nt: TGTGCCAGCAGCGCAGAACCCGGGACAGCAGAGACCCAGTACTTC
CDR3aa: CASSAEPGTAETQYF

v_gene: TRBV7-3
d_gene: .
abundance: once
j_gene: TRBJ2-1
CDR3nt: TGTGCCAGCAGCTTAGGGGGGGGCTCCCATAACAATGAGCAGTTCTTC
CDR3aa: CASSLGGGSHNNEQFF

v_gene: TRBV6-1
d_gene: .
abundance: .
j_gene: TRBJ1-6
CDR3nt: TGTGCCTCCGACGACACGGGGGGTGGTTCACCCCTCCACTTT
CDR3aa: CASDDTGGGSPLHF

v_gene: TRBV5-4
d_gene: TRBD1
abundance: .
j_gene: TRBJ1-4
CDR3nt: TGTGCCAGCAGTTTGGGACAGTCAACTAATGAAAAACTGTTTTTT
CDR3aa: CASSLGQSTNEKLFF

v_gene: TRBV19
d_gene: .
abundance: once
j_gene: TRBJ2-3
CDR3nt: TGTGCCAGTAGTATGGGTCTAGGCTACACAGATACGCAGTATTTT
CDR3aa: CASSMGLGYTDTQYF

v_gene: TRBV5-1
d_gene: .
abundance: .
j_gene: TRBJ2-3
CDR3nt: TGCGCCAGCAGCTTGCTTCCGGGAACAGATACGCAGTATTTT
CDR3aa: CASSLLPGTDTQYF

v_gene: TRBV18
d_gene: TRBD2
abundance: .
j_gene: TRBJ2-5
CDR3nt: TGTGCCAGCTCACCACCTAAGCGGGGGGGAGAGACCCAGTACTTC
CDR3aa: CASSPPKRGGETQYF

v_gene: TRBV7-8
d_gene: .
abundance: .
j_gene: TRBJ1-5
CDR3nt: TGTGCCAGCAGCTTAGAGGGAGGATTCTATCAGCCCCAGCATTTT
CDR3aa: CASSLEGGFYQPQHF

v_gene: TRBV5-1
d_gene: .
abundance: .
j_gene: TRBJ1-1
CDR3nt: TGCGCCAGCAGCTTGGCCGGGGGGGGGCTTAACACTGAAGCTTTCTTT
CDR3aa: CASSLAGGGLNTEAFF

v_gene: TRBV5-1
d_gene: TRBD2
abundance: .
j_gene: TRBJ2-1
CDR3nt: TGCGCCAGCAGCTCGGGACTAGCGGGCCCGGGCGTAGATGAGCAGTTCTTC
CDR3aa: CASSSGLAGPGVDEQFF

v_gene: TRBV18
d_gene: TRBD1
abundance: .
j_gene: TRBJ1-2
CDR3nt: TGTGCCAGCTCATACAGGGGGTATATTGATGGCTACACCTTC
CDR3aa: CASSYRGYIDGYTF

v_gene: TRBV2
d_gene: .
abundance: once
j_gene: TRBJ1-2
CDR3nt: TGTGCCAGCCGCAGGGCCGGTGGCTACACCTTC
CDR3aa: CASRRAGGYTF

v_gene: TRBV4-2
d_gene: .
abundance: .
j_gene: TRBJ2-7
CDR3nt: TGTGCCAGCAGCCAAATCCTGGGTGGTCAGGTGGACGAGCAGTACTTC
CDR3aa: CASSQILGGQVDEQYF

v_gene: TRBV27
d_gene: TRBD2
abundance: .
j_gene: TRBJ2-1
CDR3nt: TGTGCCAGCAGTAGGTGGACTAGCGGGTGGAGCTCCTACAATGAGCAGTTCTTC
CDR3aa: CASSRWTSGWSSYNEQFF

v_gene: TRBV29-1
d_gene: TRBD1
abundance: .
j_gene: TRBJ1-2
CDR3nt: TGCAGCGTCACCGTACAGGGGGTAGATGGCTACACCTTC
CDR3aa: CSVTVQGVDGYTF

v_gene: TRBV10-3
d_gene: TRBD1
abundance: medium-sized
j_gene: TRBJ1-1
CDR3nt: TGTGCCATCAGAGGACAGGGGAACACTGAAGCTTTCTTT
CDR3aa: CAIRGQGNTEAFF

v_gene: TRBV4-1
d_gene: TRBD1
abundance: .
j_gene: TRBJ1-2
CDR3nt: TGCGCCAGCAGCCTCAACAGGGGGCTTAGTGGCTACACCTTC
CDR3aa: CASSLNRGLSGYTF

v_gene: TRBV4-2
d_gene: TRBD1
abundance: .
j_gene: TRBJ2-5
CDR3nt: TGTGCCAGCAGCCTCTCAGACAGGGAACTCCAAGAGACCCAGTACTTC
CDR3aa: CASSLSDRELQETQYF

v_gene: TRBV9
d_gene: TRBD1
abundance: .
j_gene: TRBJ1-2
CDR3nt: TGTGCCAGCAGCATCGGGACAGGGGGCGGTGGCTACACCTTC
CDR3aa: CASSIGTGGGGYTF

v_gene: TRBV7-9
d_gene: .
abundance: once
j_gene: TRBJ1-4
CDR3nt: TGTGCCAGCAGCTTTCCCCAGACGACAGAGGAAAAACTGTTTTTT
CDR3aa: CASSFPQTTEEKLFF

v_gene: TRBV19
d_gene: TRBD2
abundance: .
j_gene: TRBJ2-1
CDR3nt: TGTGCCCGAGGCGGGGGGTCCTACAATGAGCAGTTCTTC
CDR3aa: CARGGGSYNEQFF

v_gene: TRBV6-5
d_gene: .
abundance: once
j_gene: TRBJ1-1
CDR3nt: TGTGCCAGCATCATTAGATCGGAGAGGAACACTGAAGCTTTCTTT
CDR3aa: CASIIRSERNTEAFF

v_gene: TRBV11-2
d_gene: TRBD2
abundance: .
j_gene: TRBJ2-3
CDR3nt: TGTGCCAGCAGGGACTCTAGCGGGAGGGTAGATACGCAGTATTTT
CDR3aa: CASRDSSGRVDTQYF